This T cell receptor (beta chain) was sequenced during a study of blood T cells in healthy people across ages. Per the germline V gene, CDR1 is MNHNY and CDR2 is SVGAGI (reference sequence). The CDR3 loop spans 17 amino acids. The ends were cut back, 7 bases at V and 4 bases at J, with 25 bases in the middle. A second PCR of 7 to 11 cycles used a sample-barcoded 5' primer and a J-beta primer mix. One entry per CDR3 protein results from TCRdb running MiXCR on the 5' RACE reads. The sample holds about 730,000 distinct CDR3 sequences, more than 40% seen once. Findings and limits, study-wide: Per million T cells, TCR beta diversity dropped about linearly as age rose.

The individuals who served as donors were healthy Caucasians living in Russia, aged roughly 6 to 95. Extraction yielded at least 6 micrograms of total RNA per sample. This clonotype was seen at least ten times. No antigen is known for it. The specimen was blood. V usage is TRBV6-6 and J usage is TRBJ2-5; possibly TRBD1 or TRBD2 for D (5 bases each). The clonotype comes from a woman in her sixties in good health. The CDR3 DNA follows: TGTGCCAGCACCCAGTCTCGGGGACCCGAGAGCGTAGAGACCCAGTACTTC. Protein product: CASTQSRGPESVETQYF.